This T cell receptor (beta chain) appears in the sequencing data of a study of neoadjuvant anti-PD-1 for oral cavity cancer. Study in general: Before surgery, most patients got three to four biweekly 3 mg/kg nivolumab doses.

Trimming took 6 bases from V and 1 from J, leaving 9 bases between them. The germline gives CDR1 MNHEY, CDR2 SVGAGI. The CDR3 is made up of 13 amino acids. Only in-frame clones appear in the TCRdb table, and some are missing; sequencing was by immunoSEQ multiplex PCR. The table records about 15,000 clones, 60% to 75% of them present only once. The sequencing used PBMCs, collected before nivolumab (anti-PD-1) treatment. This receptor was identified in a person between 35 and 79 years old with oral cavity squamous cell carcinoma. This chain links TRBV6-5 with TRBJ1-1; D is uncertain. The CDR3 spells CASRPTRNTEAFF. CDR3 nucleotides: TGTGCCAGCAGACCAACGCGGAACACTGAAGCTTTCTTT.